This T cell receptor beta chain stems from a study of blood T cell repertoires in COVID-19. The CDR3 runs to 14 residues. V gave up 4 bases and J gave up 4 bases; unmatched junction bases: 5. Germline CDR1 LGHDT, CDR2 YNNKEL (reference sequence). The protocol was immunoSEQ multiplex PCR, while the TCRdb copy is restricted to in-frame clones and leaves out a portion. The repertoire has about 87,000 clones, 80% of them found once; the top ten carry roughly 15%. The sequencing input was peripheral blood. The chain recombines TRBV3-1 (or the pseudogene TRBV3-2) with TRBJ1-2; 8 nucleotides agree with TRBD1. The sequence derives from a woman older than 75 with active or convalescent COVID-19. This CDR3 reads CASSPTGVGYGYTF. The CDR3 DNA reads TGTGCCAGCAGCCCGACAGGGGTAGGCTATGGCTACACCTTC.